This TCR beta chain was sequenced during a study of read filtering for tumor transcriptome and immune sequencing (dated by TCRdb to about 2020). For the wider study: The cohort consisted of some 16 male and roughly 15 female patients, with a mean age of roughly 70 years and an age range of roughly 45 to 85. A main aim was a read-filtering strategy for immune repertoire data, specifically whether clonotypes supported by a single read should be removed. TCR-region mapped reads per sample ranged from about 4 to 10.27 million with IR-seq versus only roughly 85 to 1,300 with RNA-seq. By revised international staging, about 8 patients were R-ISS I, 16 were R-ISS II and 6 or 7 were R-ISS III. Using the same bone marrow samples, the study compared TCR repertoires obtained by targeted immune repertoire sequencing with those obtained by bulk whole-transcriptome sequencing. Whole-transcriptome libraries were prepared with the TruSeq RNA Access Library Prep Kit after DNase treatment. The investigation overall reported the following: When single-read clonotypes were removed, the proportions of shared clonotypes in IR-seq and RNA-seq correlated more strongly. The sorted CD138-negative fraction was a mixed bone marrow immune population, not purified T cells. Single-read clonotypes made up 80% to 90% of clonotypes but only around 4% of total reads in IR-seq, compared with around 70% of clonotypes and 35% to 45% of reads in RNA-seq. IR-seq captured clonotypes at much higher depth and more reliably than RNA-seq, and smaller IR-seq throughput sufficed to identify most shared clonotypes.

Starting from 400 ng RNA, TCR libraries were constructed with the Immunoverse kit using molecular barcoded adaptors that cover the alpha/delta and beta/gamma chains. TCR library preparation used the same RNA that was used for transcriptome sequencing. An Illumina HiSeq 4000 with 2 x 150 cycles was used to sequence the TCR libraries. The study's processing was this. TCR reads were aligned to human V, D, J and C references and assembled into CDR3 clonotypes with MiXCR, including quality filtering and error correction. The tcR package in R was used for analysis of clonotype counts and gene usage diversity. Raw mapping reads were checked after the RNA-seq reads had been mapped by STAR aligner version 2.5.3a onto the human GRCh37 genome. IR-seq fastq files were randomly downsampled with Seqtk 1.3 to test the effect of sequencing depth on detected clonotypes. The public reads were quality trimmed at Q25 with fastp and then assembled into clones with MiXCR by TCRdb, keeping productive beta chains. Each entry is one CDR3 protein sequence, shown with its most common DNA and genes. What appears here as the V and J calls and clone size reflects TCRdb's work, not the paper's. The sample profile shows 93,000 or so distinct CDR3 sequences; approximately 21% of them were found once. The top ten clonotypes cover around 10% of the sample.

This clonotype was detected many times. Its target antigen remains unknown. The sample holds no much larger clone one base away, and base qualities are not on file. Bone marrow was sampled from every patient at the time of active disease. Ficoll-Hypaque density gradient centrifugation was used to isolate the bone marrow mononuclear cells. Myeloma plasma cells were removed and CD138-negative cells were collected by negative selection after labeling with CD138 magnetic microbeads on a MACS separator. Flow cytometry on an Attune NxT with CD138 antibodies was used to check the purity of the isolated cells. TRIzol reagent was used to extract total RNA, and a NanoDrop spectrophotometer was used to quantify the extracted RNA. Paired RNA-seq and IR-seq were performed on each patient's CD138-negative bone marrow sample. CDR1 and CDR2 were assigned from the germline V gene as SNHLY and FYNNEI. The CDR3 starts with the cysteine, ends with the phenylalanine, and has 14 residues. Here the CDR3 DNA is all that survives: 42 bases in frame from base 1. V is shortened by 6 bases, J by 4 bases, and the region joining them spans 14 bases.

The sequencing sample was made of a population of CD138-negative cells sorted from bone marrow. The cell subset or site label, as the study defines it: bone marrow mononuclear cells depleted of CD138+ plasma/myeloma cells by negative magnetic selection. The rearranged segments are TRBV2 and TRBJ2-3; the D region possibly corresponds to TRBD1 (6 bases align). The sequence came from a donor aged 40 or over with multiple myeloma. At the DNA level, the sequence is TGTGCCAGCAGACAGGGTTTGGGACCAGATACGCAGTATTTT. Its protein product is CASRQGLGPDTQYF.